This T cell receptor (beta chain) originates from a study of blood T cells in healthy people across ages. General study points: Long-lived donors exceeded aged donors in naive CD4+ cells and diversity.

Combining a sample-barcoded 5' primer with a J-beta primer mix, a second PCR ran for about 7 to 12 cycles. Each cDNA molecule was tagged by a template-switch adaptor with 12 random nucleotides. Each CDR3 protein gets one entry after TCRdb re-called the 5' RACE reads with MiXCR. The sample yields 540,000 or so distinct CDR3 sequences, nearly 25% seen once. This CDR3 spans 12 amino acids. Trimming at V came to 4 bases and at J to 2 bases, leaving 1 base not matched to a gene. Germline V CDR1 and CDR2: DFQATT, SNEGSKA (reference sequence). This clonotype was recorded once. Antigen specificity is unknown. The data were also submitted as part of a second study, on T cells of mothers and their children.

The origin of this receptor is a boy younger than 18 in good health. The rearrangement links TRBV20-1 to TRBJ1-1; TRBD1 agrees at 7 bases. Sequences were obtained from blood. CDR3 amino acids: CSATGGNTEAFF. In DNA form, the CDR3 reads TGCAGTGCTACAGGGGGTAACACTGAAGCTTTCTTT.